The rows below give T cell receptor beta chains drawn from one sample of a study of blood T cell repertoires in COVID-19. Sequencing used immunoSEQ multiplex PCR; TCRdb keeps in-frame clones, though not all of them. The table lists approximately 54,000 clones, roughly 86% of them singletons, with roughly 4% in the top ten. The source material was peripheral blood. The receptors derive from an elderly man with active COVID-19. Each CDR3 is given with its conserved first and last residue. The order of the fields is CDR3 length, V gene, D gene, clone size, J gene, CDR3 protein, CDR3 DNA. D genes are given only for firm matches. Expanded clones get a size class; other rows say once, few or many, or leave the size out.

cdr3_length: 18
v_call: TRBV19
d_call: TRBD2
clone_size: .
j_call: TRBJ2-1
cdr3_aa: CASSSILLAGGPSNEQFF
cdr3_nt: TGTGCCAGTAGTTCAATCCTCCTAGCGGGAGGGCCTTCGAATGAGCAGTTCTTC

cdr3_length: 16
v_call: TRBV9
d_call: TRBD2
clone_size: .
j_call: TRBJ2-5
cdr3_aa: CASSAGLAGLGETQYF
cdr3_nt: TGTGCCAGCAGCGCGGGACTAGCGGGATTGGGAGAGACCCAGTACTTC

cdr3_length: 12
v_call: TRBV19
d_call: .
clone_size: .
j_call: TRBJ1-1
cdr3_aa: CASSMGLSEAFF
cdr3_nt: TGTGCCAGTAGTATGGGCCTTTCTGAAGCTTTCTTT

cdr3_length: 13
v_call: TRBV5-1
d_call: .
clone_size: .
j_call: TRBJ2-1
cdr3_aa: CASSPTGYNEQFF
cdr3_nt: TGCGCCAGCAGCCCGACAGGTTACAATGAGCAGTTCTTC

cdr3_length: 14
v_call: TRBV14
d_call: .
clone_size: .
j_call: TRBJ1-4
cdr3_aa: CASSHVQAVKKLFF
cdr3_nt: TGTGCCAGCAGCCATGTTCAGGCAGTGAAAAAACTGTTTTTT

cdr3_length: 17
v_call: TRBV5-1
d_call: TRBD2
clone_size: .
j_call: TRBJ2-7
cdr3_aa: CASSVSGTSGSSYEQYF
cdr3_nt: TGCGCCAGCAGCGTCTCCGGGACTAGCGGGAGCTCCTACGAGCAGTACTTC

cdr3_length: 16
v_call: TRBV27
d_call: TRBD2
clone_size: .
j_call: TRBJ2-3
cdr3_aa: CASSSIAGVSTDTQYF
cdr3_nt: TGTGCCAGCAGTTCGATAGCGGGAGTGAGCACAGATACGCAGTATTTT

cdr3_length: 15
v_call: TRBV9
d_call: TRBD2
clone_size: .
j_call: TRBJ2-7
cdr3_aa: CASSGTSGSLHEQYF
cdr3_nt: TGTGCCAGCAGCGGGACTAGCGGGAGTCTGCACGAGCAGTACTTC

cdr3_length: 14
v_call: TRBV2
d_call: TRBD1
clone_size: .
j_call: TRBJ2-7
cdr3_aa: CATRPTGGQGEQYF
cdr3_nt: TGTGCCACCCGCCCGACAGGGGGCCAGGGGGAGCAGTACTTC

cdr3_length: 15
v_call: TRBV7-6
d_call: .
clone_size: .
j_call: TRBJ2-3
cdr3_aa: CASSLLASLTDTQYF
cdr3_nt: TGTGCCAGCAGCTTACTAGCGAGTCTCACAGATACGCAGTATTTT

cdr3_length: 16
v_call: TRBV28
d_call: .
clone_size: .
j_call: TRBJ1-4
cdr3_aa: CASSLLGGGSYEKLFF
cdr3_nt: TGTGCCAGCAGTTTACTGGGGGGAGGGTCTTATGAAAAACTGTTTTTT

cdr3_length: 19
v_call: TRBV7-3
d_call: TRBD2
clone_size: .
j_call: TRBJ2-3
cdr3_aa: CASSPLAPLLAGGTDTQYF
cdr3_nt: TGTGCCAGCAGCCCCCTTGCCCCCCTACTAGCGGGAGGCACAGATACGCAGTATTTT

cdr3_length: 13
v_call: TRBV20-1
d_call: .
clone_size: few
j_call: TRBJ1-5
cdr3_aa: CSASVGANQPQHF
cdr3_nt: TGCAGTGCTAGTGTAGGGGCGAATCAGCCCCAGCATTTT

cdr3_length: 13
v_call: TRBV30
d_call: .
clone_size: .
j_call: TRBJ2-5
cdr3_aa: CAWGDRTQETQYF
cdr3_nt: TGTGCCTGGGGTGACAGGACCCAAGAGACCCAGTACTTC

cdr3_length: 12
v_call: TRBV29-1
d_call: .
clone_size: .
j_call: TRBJ2-3
cdr3_aa: CSARALSGAQYF
cdr3_nt: TGCAGCGCCAGGGCCCTCTCAGGGGCGCAGTATTTT

cdr3_length: 13
v_call: TRBV7-9
d_call: .
clone_size: .
j_call: TRBJ2-1
cdr3_aa: CASSLGSTRGQFF
cdr3_nt: TGTGCCAGCAGCTTAGGAAGCACAAGGGGGCAGTTCTTC

cdr3_length: 13
v_call: TRBV5-1
d_call: .
clone_size: .
j_call: TRBJ1-1
cdr3_aa: CASSLGGSTEAFF
cdr3_nt: TGCGCCAGCAGCTTGGGAGGGAGCACTGAAGCTTTCTTT

cdr3_length: 14
v_call: TRBV7-9
d_call: TRBD1
clone_size: .
j_call: TRBJ1-2
cdr3_aa: CASSFRQGDYGYTF
cdr3_nt: TGTGCCAGCAGCTTTAGACAGGGGGACTATGGCTACACCTTC

cdr3_length: 14
v_call: TRBV9
d_call: TRBD2
clone_size: .
j_call: TRBJ2-1
cdr3_aa: CASSVGGTSNEQFF
cdr3_nt: TGTGCCAGCAGCGTAGGCGGGACTAGCAATGAGCAGTTCTTC

cdr3_length: 16
v_call: TRBV2
d_call: .
clone_size: .
j_call: TRBJ2-1
cdr3_aa: CASSERGGWLDNEQFF
cdr3_nt: TGTGCCAGCAGTGAAAGGGGGGGGTGGTTAGACAATGAGCAGTTCTTC

cdr3_length: 16
v_call: TRBV27
d_call: .
clone_size: .
j_call: TRBJ2-5
cdr3_aa: CASSLSEGAWTETQYF
cdr3_nt: TGTGCCAGCAGTTTATCGGAGGGAGCTTGGACGGAGACCCAGTACTTC

cdr3_length: 16
v_call: TRBV9
d_call: TRBD2
clone_size: .
j_call: TRBJ2-1
cdr3_aa: CASSVSLAGGYNEQFF
cdr3_nt: TGTGCCAGCAGCGTCTCATTAGCGGGAGGTTACAATGAGCAGTTCTTC

cdr3_length: 16
v_call: TRBV4-2
d_call: .
clone_size: .
j_call: TRBJ2-3
cdr3_aa: CASSQDPRPFTDTQYF
cdr3_nt: TGTGCCAGCAGCCAAGACCCCAGGCCCTTTACAGATACGCAGTATTTT

cdr3_length: 13
v_call: TRBV14
d_call: TRBD2
clone_size: .
j_call: TRBJ2-1
cdr3_aa: CASSLGLAGEQFF
cdr3_nt: TGTGCCAGCAGCCTGGGACTAGCGGGAGAGCAGTTCTTC

cdr3_length: 15
v_call: TRBV27
d_call: TRBD2
clone_size: .
j_call: TRBJ2-1
cdr3_aa: CASRIHGTSGNEQFF
cdr3_nt: TGTGCCAGCAGAATACACGGGACTAGCGGAAATGAGCAGTTCTTC

cdr3_length: 15
v_call: TRBV3-1/TRBV3-2
d_call: TRBD2
clone_size: .
j_call: TRBJ2-2
cdr3_aa: CASSATSRNTGELFF
cdr3_nt: TGTGCCAGCAGCGCGACTAGCAGGAACACCGGGGAGCTGTTTTTT

cdr3_length: 15
v_call: TRBV6-5
d_call: .
clone_size: .
j_call: TRBJ2-1
cdr3_aa: CASSSSASLYNEQFF
cdr3_nt: TGTGCCAGCAGCAGCAGCGCGAGCCTTTACAATGAGCAGTTCTTC

cdr3_length: 15
v_call: TRBV5-1
d_call: TRBD1
clone_size: .
j_call: TRBJ1-2
cdr3_aa: CASSWGQGVNYGYTF
cdr3_nt: TGCGCCAGCAGCTGGGGACAGGGGGTCAACTATGGCTACACCTTC

cdr3_length: 14
v_call: TRBV9
d_call: .
clone_size: once
j_call: TRBJ1-1
cdr3_aa: CASSVDSRNTEAFF
cdr3_nt: TGTGCCAGCAGCGTAGACAGCAGAAACACTGAAGCTTTCTTT

cdr3_length: 16
v_call: TRBV5-1
d_call: TRBD1
clone_size: .
j_call: TRBJ1-2
cdr3_aa: CASSLLSRDRVGGYTF
cdr3_nt: TGCGCCAGCAGCTTGCTGTCCCGGGACAGGGTTGGTGGCTACACCTTC

cdr3_length: 12
v_call: TRBV6-5
d_call: .
clone_size: .
j_call: TRBJ1-5
cdr3_aa: CASRARNQPQHF
cdr3_nt: TGTGCCAGCAGGGCAAGAAATCAGCCCCAGCATTTT

cdr3_length: 15
v_call: TRBV28
d_call: .
clone_size: .
j_call: TRBJ1-1
cdr3_aa: CASSSVGGGEREAFF
cdr3_nt: TGTGCCAGCAGTTCGGTAGGGGGGGGCGAACGTGAAGCTTTCTTT

cdr3_length: 16
v_call: TRBV28
d_call: .
clone_size: .
j_call: TRBJ2-5
cdr3_aa: CASSFSRVRRRETQYF
cdr3_nt: TGTGCCAGCAGTTTTTCGAGGGTACGGCGCAGGGAGACCCAGTACTTC

cdr3_length: 14
v_call: TRBV6-2/TRBV6-3
d_call: .
clone_size: .
j_call: TRBJ2-1
cdr3_aa: CASSLGHRHNEQFF
cdr3_nt: TGTGCCAGCAGTTTGGGACACCGCCACAATGAGCAGTTCTTC

cdr3_length: 15
v_call: TRBV4-1
d_call: .
clone_size: .
j_call: TRBJ2-2
cdr3_aa: CASSLTTENTGELFF
cdr3_nt: TGCGCCAGCAGCCTTACGACTGAAAACACCGGGGAGCTGTTTTTT

cdr3_length: 15
v_call: TRBV20-1
d_call: .
clone_size: .
j_call: TRBJ2-3
cdr3_aa: CSASHPGYRTDTQYF
cdr3_nt: TGCAGTGCTAGTCACCCGGGTTACCGCACAGATACGCAGTATTTT

cdr3_length: 13
v_call: TRBV5-5
d_call: .
clone_size: .
j_call: TRBJ2-7
cdr3_aa: CASSLTEMYEQYF
cdr3_nt: TGTGCCAGCAGCTTAACTGAAATGTACGAGCAGTACTTC

cdr3_length: 13
v_call: TRBV27
d_call: .
clone_size: few
j_call: TRBJ1-3
cdr3_aa: CASSLSLGNTIYF
cdr3_nt: TGTGCCAGCAGTTTATCCCTTGGAAACACCATATATTTT

cdr3_length: 18
v_call: TRBV6-2/TRBV6-3
d_call: TRBD2
clone_size: few
j_call: TRBJ2-7
cdr3_aa: CASSYGGLAGGPGREQYF
cdr3_nt: TGTGCCAGCAGTTACGGAGGACTAGCGGGAGGGCCGGGTCGCGAGCAGTACTTC

cdr3_length: 15
v_call: TRBV19
d_call: TRBD2
clone_size: .
j_call: TRBJ2-2
cdr3_aa: CASSLAGGFTGELFF
cdr3_nt: TGTGCCAGTAGCCTCGCGGGAGGGTTCACCGGGGAGCTGTTTTTT

cdr3_length: 22
v_call: TRBV10-3
d_call: TRBD1
clone_size: .
j_call: TRBJ2-1
cdr3_aa: CAISASGQGGSTLTGVMNEQFF
cdr3_nt: TGTGCCATCAGTGCTTCCGGCCAGGGCGGGTCAACTCTGACAGGGGTCATGAATGAGCAGTTCTTC

cdr3_length: 17
v_call: TRBV3-1/TRBV3-2
d_call: TRBD1
clone_size: .
j_call: TRBJ1-2
cdr3_aa: CASSPTRQGAANYGYTF
cdr3_nt: TGTGCCAGCAGCCCTACCAGACAGGGGGCGGCTAACTATGGCTACACCTTC

cdr3_length: 14
v_call: TRBV5-1
d_call: .
clone_size: once
j_call: TRBJ2-7
cdr3_aa: CASNPPGRSYEQYF
cdr3_nt: TGCGCCAGCAATCCGCCAGGGCGGTCCTACGAGCAGTACTTC

cdr3_length: 14
v_call: TRBV5-4
d_call: TRBD2
clone_size: .
j_call: TRBJ2-7
cdr3_aa: CASRSSSGSREQYF
cdr3_nt: TGTGCCAGCAGATCTTCGAGCGGGAGTCGGGAGCAGTACTTC

cdr3_length: 14
v_call: TRBV6-6
d_call: .
clone_size: .
j_call: TRBJ2-1
cdr3_aa: CASSYSPDYNEQFF
cdr3_nt: TGTGCCAGCAGTTACTCGCCAGATTACAATGAGCAGTTCTTC

cdr3_length: 15
v_call: TRBV23-1
d_call: TRBD1
clone_size: .
j_call: TRBJ1-4
cdr3_aa: CASGTGGFPNEKLFF
cdr3_nt: TGCGCCAGCGGGACAGGGGGTTTCCCTAATGAAAAACTGTTTTTT

cdr3_length: 14
v_call: TRBV7-2
d_call: .
clone_size: .
j_call: TRBJ1-2
cdr3_aa: CASSLVRTNYGYTF
cdr3_nt: TGTGCCAGCAGCTTAGTGCGCACTAACTATGGCTACACCTTC

cdr3_length: 14
v_call: TRBV10-1
d_call: TRBD1
clone_size: .
j_call: TRBJ2-5
cdr3_aa: CASSRTGLQETQYF
cdr3_nt: TGCGCCAGCAGTAGGACAGGGCTGCAAGAGACCCAGTACTTC

cdr3_length: 20
v_call: TRBV4-3
d_call: .
clone_size: .
j_call: TRBJ1-5
cdr3_aa: CASSLPKLHYLNRTNQPQHF
cdr3_nt: TGCGCCAGCAGCCTCCCAAAGCTCCATTACCTAAACAGGACCAATCAGCCCCAGCATTTT

cdr3_length: 17
v_call: TRBV5-1
d_call: .
clone_size: once
j_call: TRBJ2-7
cdr3_aa: CASSLGWTVGTSYEQYF
cdr3_nt: TGCGCCAGCAGCTTGGGGTGGACAGTCGGAACCTCCTACGAGCAGTACTTC

cdr3_length: 14
v_call: TRBV28
d_call: TRBD1
clone_size: .
j_call: TRBJ1-2
cdr3_aa: CASSGEGGDYGYTF
cdr3_nt: TGTGCCAGCAGTGGGGAAGGGGGCGACTATGGCTACACCTTC